This paragraph reports one T cell receptor beta chain. Its target is not known. The source of the sample is a study of blood T cells in healthy people across ages. Study background: Using template switching, researchers captured about one barcoded beta molecule for each two T cells.

Points from the study as a whole: The donors' CMV status was not determined, possibly confounding changes in expanded clonotypes.

Next came a second PCR, run for roughly 6 to 11 cycles, which used a sample-barcoded 5' primer along with a J-beta primer mix. Per sample, CDR3-containing paired-end reads numbered at least 3 million. TCRdb itself ran the 5' RACE reads through MiXCR, one entry per CDR3 protein. The repertoire has about 1,800,000 distinct CDR3 sequences, about 30% of them found once; the top ten carry roughly 8.2%. The CDR3 contains 15 residues. V was pared by 0 bases and J by 5 bases, with 4 bases of the junction left unmatched. Germline V gives CDR1 MNHEY, CDR2 SVGAGI. Sequenced: blood. The chain recombines TRBV6-5 with TRBJ1-1, with 9 bases fitting TRBD1. The clonotype originates from a woman aged 25 to 39 in good health. The CDR3 DNA follows: TGTGCCAGCAGTTACTCGAACAGGGGGCGGACTGAAGCTTTCTTT. Translation gives CASSYSNRGRTEAFF.